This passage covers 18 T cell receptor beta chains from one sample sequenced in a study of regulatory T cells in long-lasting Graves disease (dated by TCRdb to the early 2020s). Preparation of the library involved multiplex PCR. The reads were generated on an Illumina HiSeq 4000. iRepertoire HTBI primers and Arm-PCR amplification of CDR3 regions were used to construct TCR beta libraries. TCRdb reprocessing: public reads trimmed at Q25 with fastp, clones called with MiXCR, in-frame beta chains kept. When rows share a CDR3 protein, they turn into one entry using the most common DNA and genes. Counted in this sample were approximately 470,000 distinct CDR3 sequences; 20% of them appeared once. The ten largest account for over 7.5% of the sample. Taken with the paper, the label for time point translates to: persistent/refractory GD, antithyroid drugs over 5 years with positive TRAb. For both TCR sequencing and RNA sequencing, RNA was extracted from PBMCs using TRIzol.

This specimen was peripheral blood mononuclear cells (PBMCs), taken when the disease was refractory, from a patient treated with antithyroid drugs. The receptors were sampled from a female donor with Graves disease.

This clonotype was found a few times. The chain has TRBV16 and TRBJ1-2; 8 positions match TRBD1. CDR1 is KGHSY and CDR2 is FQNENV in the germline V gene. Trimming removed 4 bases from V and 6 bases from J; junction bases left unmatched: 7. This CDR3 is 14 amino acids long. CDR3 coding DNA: TGTGCCAGCAGCCTGAGCAGGGGGCTTCATGGCTACACCTTC. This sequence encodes CASSLSRGLHGYTF. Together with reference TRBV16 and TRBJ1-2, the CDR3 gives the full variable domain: GEEVAQTPKHLVRGEGQKAKLYCAPIKGHSYVFWYQQVLKNEFKFLISFQNENVFDETGMPKERFSAKCLPNSPCSLEIQATKLEDSAVYFCASSLSRGLHGYTFGSGTRLTVV.

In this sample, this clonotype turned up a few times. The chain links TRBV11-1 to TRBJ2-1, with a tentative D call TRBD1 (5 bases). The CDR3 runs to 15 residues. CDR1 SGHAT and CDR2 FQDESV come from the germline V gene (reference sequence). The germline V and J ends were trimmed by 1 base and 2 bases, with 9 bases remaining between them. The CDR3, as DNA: TGTGCCAGCAGCTTAGAACAGGCGCCCTACAATGAGCAGTTCTTC. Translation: CASSLEQAPYNEQFF.

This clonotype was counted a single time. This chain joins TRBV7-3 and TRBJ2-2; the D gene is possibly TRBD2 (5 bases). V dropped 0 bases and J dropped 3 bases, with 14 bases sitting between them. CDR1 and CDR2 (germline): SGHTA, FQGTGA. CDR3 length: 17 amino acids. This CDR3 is CASSLTYLGADTGELFF. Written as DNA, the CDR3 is TGTGCCAGCAGCTTAACGTATTTGGGAGCGGACACCGGGGAGCTGTTTTTT.

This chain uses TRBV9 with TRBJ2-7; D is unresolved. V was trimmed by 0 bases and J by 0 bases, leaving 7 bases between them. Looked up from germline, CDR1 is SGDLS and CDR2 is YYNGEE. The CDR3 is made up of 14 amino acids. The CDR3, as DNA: TGTGCCAGCAGCGTAGCTCCGACCTCCTACGAGCAGTACTTC. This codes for CASSVAPTSYEQYF.

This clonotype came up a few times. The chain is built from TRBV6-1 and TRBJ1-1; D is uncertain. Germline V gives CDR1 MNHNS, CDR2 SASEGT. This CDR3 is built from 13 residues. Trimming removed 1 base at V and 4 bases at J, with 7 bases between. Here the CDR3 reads CASSEESSTEAFF. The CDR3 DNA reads TGTGCCAGCAGTGAAGAGTCAAGCACTGAAGCTTTCTTT.

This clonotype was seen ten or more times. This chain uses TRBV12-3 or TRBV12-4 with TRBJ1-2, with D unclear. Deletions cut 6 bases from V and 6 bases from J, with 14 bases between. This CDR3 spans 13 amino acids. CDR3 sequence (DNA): TGTGCCAGCAGCCGACCCGACCAGGATGGCTACACCTTC. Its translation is CASSRPDQDGYTF.

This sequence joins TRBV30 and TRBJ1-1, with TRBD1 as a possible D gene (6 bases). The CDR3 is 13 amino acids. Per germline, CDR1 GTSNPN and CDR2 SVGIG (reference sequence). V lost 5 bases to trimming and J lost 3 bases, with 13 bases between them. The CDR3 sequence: CAWGYRVDTEAFF. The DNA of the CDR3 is TGTGCCTGGGGTTACAGGGTCGACACTGAAGCTTTCTTT.

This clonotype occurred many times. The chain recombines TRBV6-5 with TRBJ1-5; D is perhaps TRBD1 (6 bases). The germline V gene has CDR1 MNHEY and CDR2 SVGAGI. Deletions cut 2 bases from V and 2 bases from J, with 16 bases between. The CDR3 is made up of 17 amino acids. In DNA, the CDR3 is TGTGCCAGCAGTTACGATGTAGGGGGTAGTCGCAATCAGCCCCAGCATTTT. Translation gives CASSYDVGGSRNQPQHF.

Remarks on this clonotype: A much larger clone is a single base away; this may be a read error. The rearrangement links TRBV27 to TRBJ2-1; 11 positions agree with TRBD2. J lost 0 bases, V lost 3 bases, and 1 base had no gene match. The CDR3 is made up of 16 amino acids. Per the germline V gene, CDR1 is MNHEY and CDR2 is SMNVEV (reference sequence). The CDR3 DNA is TGTGCCAGCAGTTTCACTAGCGGGAGCTCCTACAATGAGCAGTTCTTC. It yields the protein CASSFTSGSSYNEQFF.

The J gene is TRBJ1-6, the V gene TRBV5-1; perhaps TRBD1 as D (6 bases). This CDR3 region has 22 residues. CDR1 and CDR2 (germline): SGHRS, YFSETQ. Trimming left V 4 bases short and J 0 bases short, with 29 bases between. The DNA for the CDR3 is TGCGCCAGCAGCCCAACCCCAAAGCGGGGGCGAGGGGCAAGCTCCTATAATTCACCCCTCCACTTT. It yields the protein CASSPTPKRGRGASSYNSPLHF.

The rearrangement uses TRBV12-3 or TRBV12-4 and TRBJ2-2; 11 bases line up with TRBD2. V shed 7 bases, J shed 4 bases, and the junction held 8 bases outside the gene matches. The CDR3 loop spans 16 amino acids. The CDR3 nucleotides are TGTGCCAGCAACCAACTAGCGGGAGAAGTCACCGGGGAGCTGTTTTTT. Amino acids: CASNQLAGEVTGELFF.

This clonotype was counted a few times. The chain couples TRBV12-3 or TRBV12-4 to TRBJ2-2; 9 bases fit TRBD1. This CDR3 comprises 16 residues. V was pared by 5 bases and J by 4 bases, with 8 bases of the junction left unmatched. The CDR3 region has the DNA TGTGCCAGCAGTCCATCACAGGGGGCACGCACCGGGGAGCTGTTTTTT. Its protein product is CASSPSQGARTGELFF.

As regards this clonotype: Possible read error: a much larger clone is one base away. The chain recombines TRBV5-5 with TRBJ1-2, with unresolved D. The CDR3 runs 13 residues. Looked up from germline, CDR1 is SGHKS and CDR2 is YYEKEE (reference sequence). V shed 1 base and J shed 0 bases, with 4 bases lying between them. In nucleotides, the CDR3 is TGTGCCAGCAGCTTGATAGCTAACTATGGCTACACCTTC. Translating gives CASSLIANYGYTF.

Written as DNA, the CDR3 is TGTGCCAGCAGTGAATGGGGGGGGGCAGGCAATCAGCCCCAGCATTTT. As protein: CASSEWGGAGNQPQHF. The chain employs TRBV6-1 and TRBJ1-5, with D perhaps matching TRBD1 (6 bases). From germline, CDR1 is MNHNS and CDR2 SASEGT. The CDR3 spans 16 residues. The germline V and J ends were trimmed by 2 bases and 2 bases, with 13 bases remaining between them.

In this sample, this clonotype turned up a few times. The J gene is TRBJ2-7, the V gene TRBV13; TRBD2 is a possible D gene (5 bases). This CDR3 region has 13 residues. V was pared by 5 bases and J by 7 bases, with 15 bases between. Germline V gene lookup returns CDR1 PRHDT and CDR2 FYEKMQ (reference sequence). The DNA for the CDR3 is TGTGCCAGCAGCCCTTCTGTTAGGAGGGAGCAGTACTTC. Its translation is CASSPSVRREQYF.

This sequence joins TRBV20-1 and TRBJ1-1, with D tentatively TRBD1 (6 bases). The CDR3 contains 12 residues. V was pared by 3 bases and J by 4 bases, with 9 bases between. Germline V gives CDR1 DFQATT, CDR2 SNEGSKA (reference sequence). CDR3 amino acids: CSARRGGTEAFF. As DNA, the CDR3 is TGCAGTGCTAGGCGAGGGGGCACTGAAGCTTTCTTT.

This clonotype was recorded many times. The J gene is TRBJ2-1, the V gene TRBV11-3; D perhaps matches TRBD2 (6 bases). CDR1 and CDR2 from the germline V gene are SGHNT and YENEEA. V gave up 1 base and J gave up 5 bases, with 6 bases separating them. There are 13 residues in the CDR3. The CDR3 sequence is CASSLGTNNEQFF. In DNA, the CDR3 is TGTGCCAGCAGCTTAGGGACTAACAATGAGCAGTTCTTC.

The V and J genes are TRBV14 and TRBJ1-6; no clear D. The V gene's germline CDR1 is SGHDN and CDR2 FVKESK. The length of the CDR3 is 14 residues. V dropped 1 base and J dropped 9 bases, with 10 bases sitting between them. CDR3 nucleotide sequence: TGTGCCAGCAGCCAAGCACAGAGGAGTTCACCCCTCCACTTT. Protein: CASSQAQRSSPLHF.